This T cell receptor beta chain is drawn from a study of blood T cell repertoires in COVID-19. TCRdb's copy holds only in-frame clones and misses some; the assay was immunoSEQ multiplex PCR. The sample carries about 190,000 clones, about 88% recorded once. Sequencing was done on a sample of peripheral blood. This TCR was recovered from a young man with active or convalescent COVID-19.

The CDR3 is CASSLQTGQRETQYF. The CDR3 nucleotides read TGTGCCAGTAGCCTCCAGACCGGACAGAGGGAGACCCAGTACTTC. V usage is TRBV19 and J usage is TRBJ2-5; a possible D gene is TRBD1 (6 bases). CDR1 and CDR2 (germline): LNHDA, SQIVND (reference sequence). The CDR3 runs to 15 residues. The V gene lost 6 bases and the J gene lost 5 bases, with 19 bases spanning the gap. Together with reference TRBV19 and TRBJ2-5, the CDR3 gives the full variable domain: DGGITQSPKYLFRKEGQNVTLSCEQNLNHDAMYWYRQDPGQGLRLIYYSQIVNDFQKGDIAEGYSVSREKKESFPLTVTSAQKNPTAFYLCASSLQTGQRETQYFGPGTRLLVL.